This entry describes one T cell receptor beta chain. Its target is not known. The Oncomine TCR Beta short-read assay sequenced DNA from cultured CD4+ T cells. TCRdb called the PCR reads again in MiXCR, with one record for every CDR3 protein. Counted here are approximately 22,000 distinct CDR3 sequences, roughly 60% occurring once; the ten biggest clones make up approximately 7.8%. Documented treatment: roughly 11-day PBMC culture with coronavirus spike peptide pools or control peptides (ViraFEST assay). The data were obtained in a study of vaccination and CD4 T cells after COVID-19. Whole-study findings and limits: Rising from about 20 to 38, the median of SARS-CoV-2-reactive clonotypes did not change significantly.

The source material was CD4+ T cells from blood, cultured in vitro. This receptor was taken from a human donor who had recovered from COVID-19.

In DNA form, the CDR3 reads TGTGCCAGCAACCGACTAGCGGGAGAAGAGCAGTACTTC. It encodes CASNRLAGEEQYF. This sequence joins TRBV27 and TRBJ2-7, with TRBD2 matching 12 bases. The CDR3 has 13 amino acids. Losses at the gene ends were 7 bases for V and 7 bases for J; bases not matched to a gene: 5. The V gene's germline CDR1 is MNHEY and CDR2 SMNVEV (reference sequence).